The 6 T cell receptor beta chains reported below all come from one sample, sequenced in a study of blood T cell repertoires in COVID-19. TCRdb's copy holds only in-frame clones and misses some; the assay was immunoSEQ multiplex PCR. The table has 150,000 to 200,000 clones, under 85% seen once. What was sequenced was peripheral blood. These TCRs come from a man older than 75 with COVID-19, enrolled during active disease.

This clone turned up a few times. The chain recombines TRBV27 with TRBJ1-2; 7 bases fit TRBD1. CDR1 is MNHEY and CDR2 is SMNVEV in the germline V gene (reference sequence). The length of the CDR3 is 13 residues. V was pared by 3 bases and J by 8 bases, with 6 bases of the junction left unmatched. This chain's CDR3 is CASSFRDSGGYTF. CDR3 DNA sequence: TGTGCCAGCAGTTTCCGGGACAGTGGAGGCTACACCTTC.

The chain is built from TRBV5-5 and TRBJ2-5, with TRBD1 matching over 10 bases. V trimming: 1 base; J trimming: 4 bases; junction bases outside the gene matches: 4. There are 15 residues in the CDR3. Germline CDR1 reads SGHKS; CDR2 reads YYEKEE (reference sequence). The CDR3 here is CASSLRTGGGETQYF. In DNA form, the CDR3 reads TGTGCCAGCAGCTTGAGGACAGGGGGAGGAGAGACCCAGTACTTC.

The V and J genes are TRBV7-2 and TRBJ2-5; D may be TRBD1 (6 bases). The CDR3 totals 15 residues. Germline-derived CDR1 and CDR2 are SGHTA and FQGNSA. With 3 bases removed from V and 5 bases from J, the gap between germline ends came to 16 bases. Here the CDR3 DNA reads TGTGCCAGCAGCTTGACCGGGACACCGGGGGAGACCCAGTACTTC. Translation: CASSLTGTPGETQYF.

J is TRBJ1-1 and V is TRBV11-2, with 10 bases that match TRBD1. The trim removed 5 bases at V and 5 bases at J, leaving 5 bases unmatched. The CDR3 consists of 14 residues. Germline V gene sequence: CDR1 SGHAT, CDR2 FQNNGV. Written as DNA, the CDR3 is TGTGCCAGCAGCCGACAGGGGGCAATTACTGAAGCTTTCTTT. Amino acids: CASSRQGAITEAFF.

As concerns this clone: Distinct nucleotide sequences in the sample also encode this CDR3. CDR3 sequence: CASGRGYEQYF. CDR3 bases: TGTGCCAGCGGACGGGGGTACGAGCAGTACTTC. The rearrangement links TRBV12-3 or TRBV12-4 to TRBJ2-7; possibly TRBD2 for D (6 bases). Trimming stripped 8 bases from V and 4 bases from J, with 9 bases between. The CDR3 has 11 amino acids.

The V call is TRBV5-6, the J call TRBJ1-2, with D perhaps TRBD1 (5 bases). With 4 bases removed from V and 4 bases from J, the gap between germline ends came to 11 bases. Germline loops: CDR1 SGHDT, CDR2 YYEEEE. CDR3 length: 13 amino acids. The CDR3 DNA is TGTGCCAGCAGCCACAGGTCGGCCTATGGCTACACCTTC. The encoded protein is CASSHRSAYGYTF.